This T cell receptor (beta chain) was profiled in a study of cytomegalovirus exposure and HLA in healthy donors. Regarding the study as a whole: In vitro checks showed that three CMV-associated chains really do target CMV antigens.

Of note for this clone: Antigen: not known.

The PCR ran on 60 Vbeta and 13 Jbeta primers. Profiled with immunoSEQ multiplex PCR; TCRdb holds only in-frame clones, not every one. The sample includes 70,000 to 95,000 clones, 84% of them seen just once. The CDR3 totals 17 residues. CDR1 is LNHDA, CDR2 SQIVND, per germline (reference sequence). V shed 3 bases, J shed 4 bases, and the junction held 11 bases outside the gene matches. The rearrangement uses TRBV19 and TRBJ1-4; TRBD1 matches at 7 bases. The clonotype was recovered from a woman between 18 and 29 years old in good health and CMV-seropositive. The sequenced sample was PBMCs. Written as DNA, the CDR3 is TGTGCCAGTAGTATTCGGACAGGAACCTCGGGTAATGAAAAACTGTTTTTT. Residues: CASSIRTGTSGNEKLFF.